This T cell receptor beta chain was documented in a study of lymphopenia after photon versus proton radiotherapy. Libraries were prepared by immunoSEQ multiplex PCR; TCRdb keeps only in-frame clonotypes and omits some of them. The sample lists about 160,000 clones; 88% were seen once. V was pared by 1 base and J by 0 bases, with 6 bases of the junction left unmatched. CDR1 is MGHRA, CDR2 YSYEKL, per germline. The length of the CDR3 is 18 residues. This receptor was taken from a man aged 50 or older with gastric cancer. Sample: peripheral blood, taken from a patient treated with photon-based radiotherapy. The chain uses TRBV4-1 and TRBJ2-3, with 11 nucleotides matching TRBD2. CDR3 sequence reads: CASSQGLAGLLSTDTQYF. The CDR3 nucleotides are TGCGCCAGCAGCCAAGGACTAGCGGGACTACTCAGCACAGATACGCAGTATTTT.